These 21 T cell receptor beta chains originate from one sample sequenced in a study of cytomegalovirus exposure and HLA in healthy donors. In the PCR, 60 Vbeta and 13 Jbeta primers were used. Profiled with immunoSEQ multiplex PCR; TCRdb holds only in-frame clones, not every one. The sample lists about 130,000 clones; over 65% were seen once. Sample: PBMCs. These TCRs come from a young man in good health and CMV-seropositive.

About this clone: The same CDR3 arises from other DNA sequences in this sample as well. The chain joins TRBV7-2 to TRBJ1-2, with D possibly TRBD1 on 6 matching bases. This CDR3 is 14 amino acids long. Looked up from germline, CDR1 is SGHTA and CDR2 is FQGNSA. V lost 2 bases, J lost 8 bases, and 15 bases lay in between. CDR3 loop: CASSLNPGAYGYTF. CDR3 coding DNA: TGTGCCAGCAGCTTAAATCCAGGGGCCTACGGCTACACCTTC.

This rearrangement joins TRBV27 to TRBJ1-2; D is uncertain. V was cut by 2 bases and J by 0 bases, with 10 bases left in between. Germline assignment: CDR1 MNHEY and CDR2 SMNVEV (reference sequence). The CDR3 length is 15 residues. CDR3 DNA: TGTGCCAGCAGTTTAATTGGTACTCCTAACTATGGCTACACCTTC. It is translated as CASSLIGTPNYGYTF.

The CDR3 nucleotides read TGTGCCAGCAGCCCCGAGTTGGGCAGCAAAAAAGAGACCCAGTACTTC. Translating it yields CASSPELGSKKETQYF. This rearrangement joins TRBV9 to TRBJ2-5; D unresolved. This CDR3 contains 16 residues. Germline V gene lookup returns CDR1 SGDLS and CDR2 YYNGEE. The V gene lost 4 bases and the J gene lost 3 bases, with 19 bases spanning the gap.

The gene calls are TRBV11-2 and TRBJ2-7; a weak D match, TRBD2 (5 bases). CDR1 and CDR2 from the germline V gene are SGHAT and FQNNGV. The V and J ends lost 4 bases and 2 bases respectively, with 9 bases between them. The CDR3 runs to 13 residues. The DNA of the CDR3 is TGTGCCAGCAGCTATGGGAGAGCCTACGAGCAGTACTTC. Translated: CASSYGRAYEQYF.

The chain has TRBV30 and TRBJ2-3; possibly TRBD2 for D (5 bases). The germline V gene encodes CDR1 GTSNPN and CDR2 SVGIG (reference sequence). The V end lost 4 bases, the J end lost 1 base, and 12 bases lay between the germline ends. The CDR3 is made up of 14 amino acids. The CDR3 is CAWTGLTRTDTQYF. CDR3 DNA sequence: TGTGCCTGGACCGGACTGACTCGCACAGATACGCAGTATTTT.

The chain recombines TRBV10-1 with TRBJ2-2; TRBD1 might be the D (5 bases). The CDR3 consists of 13 residues. Germline V gene lookup returns CDR1 WNHNN and CDR2 SYGVQD (reference sequence). Trimming removed 5 bases at V and 3 bases at J, with 7 bases between. The CDR3 here is CASSTGYTGELFF. The CDR3, as DNA: TGCGCCAGCAGTACAGGTTACACCGGGGAGCTGTTTTTT.

In the case of this clone: The germline gene is not matched at one end of the junction; a read error may be the cause. The CDR3 DNA reads as TGTGCCGGCAGTCGTGGAGAAGGGAGTCAGCCCCAGCATTTT. It codes for CAGSRGEGSQPQHF. The V call is TRBV28, the J call TRBJ1-5; D not certain. The CDR3 length is 14 residues. Per germline, CDR1 MDHEN and CDR2 SYDVKM.

The chain links TRBV5-6 to TRBJ1-2; weak D call: TRBD1 (5 bases). Germline CDR1 SGHDT, CDR2 YYEEEE. The CDR3 runs 14 residues. The ends were cut back, 3 bases at V and 0 bases at J, with 9 bases in the middle. This CDR3 is CASSWEGPNYGYTF. In DNA, the CDR3 is TGTGCCAGCAGCTGGGAGGGACCTAACTATGGCTACACCTTC.

This clone was observed a single time. The chain carries TRBV19 and TRBJ1-1; D unclear. The germline gives CDR1 LNHDA, CDR2 SQIVND (reference sequence). This CDR3 region has 14 residues. V was trimmed by 6 bases and J by 3 bases, leaving 14 bases between them. The CDR3 region has the DNA TGTGCCAGTAGCCCCGGAGCCGAACACACTGAAGCTTTCTTT. It yields the protein CASSPGAEHTEAFF.

This clone was counted a single time. The chain has TRBV19 and TRBJ2-5, with D perhaps matching TRBD1 (5 bases). The tail of the sequence fits TRBJ2-7 better, so the J call may be wrong. Germline V gene lookup returns CDR1 LNHDA and CDR2 SQIVND (reference sequence). The CDR3 consists of 14 residues. This CDR3 is CASSNSDSPYEQYF. The CDR3 DNA reads as TGTGCCAGTAGTAACTCCGACAGTCCCTACGAGCAGTACTTC.

The J gene is TRBJ2-2, the V gene TRBV2, with 10 bases aligning to TRBD2. This CDR3 is built from 14 residues. The J segment lost 6 bases and the V segment lost 6 bases, leaving 4 bases of the junction unmatched. The germline V gene has CDR1 SNHLY and CDR2 FYNNEI. The CDR3 DNA reads as TGTGCCAGCAGCCTAGCGGGGGTGGCCGGGGAGCTGTTTTTT. This encodes CASSLAGVAGELFF.

This chain links TRBV19 with TRBJ1-2; no firm D call. Germline-derived CDR1 and CDR2 are LNHDA and SQIVND (reference sequence). CDR3 size: 12 residues. V was pared by 6 bases and J by 7 bases, with 12 bases between. The CDR3 spells CASRVGPSGYTF. CDR3 nucleotides: TGTGCCAGTAGGGTGGGCCCGAGTGGCTACACCTTC.

In nucleotides, the CDR3 is TGTGCCAGCAGTTCTGGGGGCGGTTACGAGCAGTACTTC. This encodes CASSSGGGYEQYF. The chain uses TRBV27 and TRBJ2-7, with TRBD1 as a possible D gene (6 bases). This CDR3 is built from 13 residues. V lost 4 bases, J lost 4 bases, and 11 bases lay in between. Per the germline V gene, CDR1 is MNHEY and CDR2 is SMNVEV (reference sequence).

The chain is built from TRBV4-2 and TRBJ1-1; D remains ambiguous. CDR3 length: 14 residues. V was clipped by 2 bases and J by 4 bases, with 11 bases between them. The V gene's germline CDR1 is LGHNA and CDR2 YNFKEQ. The CDR3 loop is CASSQIQQVTEAFF. In DNA, the CDR3 is TGTGCCAGCAGCCAAATACAACAAGTCACTGAAGCTTTCTTT.

The rearrangement links TRBV27 to TRBJ1-5; 10 nucleotides match TRBD1. Germline CDR1 reads MNHEY; CDR2 reads SMNVEV (reference sequence). The CDR3 runs to 14 residues. The trim removed 5 bases at V and 7 bases at J, leaving 5 bases unmatched. CDR3: CASSPGQGGQPQHF. In nucleotides, the CDR3 is TGTGCCAGCAGTCCTGGACAGGGGGGGCAGCCCCAGCATTTT.

The genes are TRBV6-1 and TRBJ2-5; a possible D gene is TRBD2 (6 bases). V was clipped by 6 bases and J by 4 bases, with 18 bases between them. CDR3 length equals 15 residues. CDR1 is MNHNS, CDR2 SASEGT, per germline. CDR3 coding DNA: TGTGCCAGCAGGGGGGGACTTGGCCCTTTAGAGACCCAGTACTTC. It encodes CASRGGLGPLETQYF.

The CDR3 spells CASSPRRDSTEAFF. CDR3 nucleotides: TGTGCCAGCTCACCACGCCGGGACAGCACTGAAGCTTTCTTT. The V and J genes are TRBV18 and TRBJ1-1, with TRBD1 matching 7 bases. Trimming at V came to 1 base and at J to 4 bases, leaving 3 bases not matched to a gene. Per germline, CDR1 KGHSH and CDR2 LQKENI. This CDR3 is 14 amino acids long.

The chain carries TRBV6-1 and TRBJ2-7; 7 bases agree with TRBD1. Germline CDR1 reads MNHNS; CDR2 reads SASEGT. J gave up 4 bases and V 3 bases, and 9 bases lay outside the gene matches. The CDR3 loop spans 15 amino acids. The CDR3 DNA reads TGTGCCAGCAGTGAGACAGGGCTCGTTGGATACGAGCAGTACTTC. Translation gives CASSETGLVGYEQYF.

On this clone: The sample has other DNA sequences that encode this CDR3 too. The rearrangement links TRBV5-1 to TRBJ2-5; 14 bases map to TRBD2. The CDR3 is made up of 19 amino acids. Looked up from germline, CDR1 is SGHRS and CDR2 is YFSETQ. V shed 0 bases and J 4 bases; nucleotides not matched to a gene: 11. The CDR3 DNA reads as TGCGCCAGCAGCTTGGCCTTCGTTGCCGGACTAGCGGGGGGAGAGACCCAGTACTTC. This codes for CASSLAFVAGLAGGETQYF. Looking up the rest from reference TRBV5-1 and TRBJ2-5 gives the full variable domain: KAGVTQTPRYLIKTRGQQVTLSCSPISGHRSVSWYQQTPGQGLQFLFEYFSETQRNKGNFPGRFSGRQFSNSRSEMNVSTLELGDSALYLCASSLAFVAGLAGGETQYFGPGTRLLVL.

The chain carries TRBV2 and TRBJ2-3, with TRBD1 matching 10 bases. The CDR3 loop spans 15 amino acids. CDR1 is SNHLY and CDR2 is FYNNEI in the germline V gene. Trimming at V came to 4 bases and at J to 7 bases, leaving 8 bases not matched to a gene. CDR3 in amino acids: CASSASGDRGYTQYF. The CDR3 bases are TGTGCCAGCAGTGCGTCTGGGGACAGGGGTTATACGCAGTATTTT.

The chain joins TRBV10-3 to TRBJ1-2, with D perhaps TRBD1 (6 bases). Trimming stripped 3 bases from V and 5 bases from J, with 13 bases between. The CDR3 length is 14 residues. Germline V gene data show CDR1 as ENHRY and CDR2 as SYGVKD. The CDR3 loop reads CAISDNREAYGYTF. CDR3 in DNA: TGTGCCATCAGTGATAACAGGGAAGCGTATGGCTACACCTTC.